This T cell receptor (beta chain) was identified during a study of T cell changes during pregnancy in multiple sclerosis. Assay used: immunoSEQ multiplex PCR; TCRdb lists only in-frame clones, some missing. Of approximately 63,000 clones listed, about nine tenths are singletons. Losses at the gene ends were 4 bases for V and 7 bases for J; bases not matched to a gene: 16. The CDR3 totals 16 residues. Per germline, CDR1 SGHRS and CDR2 YFSETQ. The source of this sequence is a female donor in good health, enrolled as a control in a pregnancy study. The chain combines TRBV5-1 with TRBJ1-1; 7 nucleotides match TRBD1. Specimen: peripheral blood, collected after pregnancy. In DNA, the CDR3 is TGCGCCAGCAGCAAGGGACTAGGGCAGGGGGGAAATGAAGCTTTCTTT. This sequence encodes CASSKGLGQGGNEAFF.